These 17 T cell receptor beta chains originate from one sample sequenced in a study of blood T cell repertoires in COVID-19. Sequencing was performed with immunoSEQ multiplex PCR; in TCRdb, only in-frame clones are kept and a portion is missing. The sample yields 300,000 to 450,000 clones, 88% seen once. Material for sequencing was PBMCs or T cells enriched from blood (not recorded which). These receptors all come from a woman in her late teens or twenties who had recovered from COVID-19.

This clone was counted a single time. The chain has TRBV3-1 (or the pseudogene TRBV3-2) and TRBJ2-2, with unresolved D. The V end was cut by 4 bases, the J end by 5 bases, with 11 bases between. Germline CDR1 reads LGHDT; CDR2 reads YNNKEL (reference sequence). The CDR3 length is 14 residues. The DNA for the CDR3 is TGTGCCAGCAGCCCAGGAACCGAAACCGGGGAGCTGTTTTTT. Translating it yields CASSPGTETGELFF.

This clone was detected once. The chain links TRBV2 to TRBJ1-2, with no clear D. CDR1 and CDR2 from the germline V gene are SNHLY and FYNNEI. The V end lost 8 bases, the J end lost 4 bases, and 11 bases lay between the germline ends. The CDR3 is 12 residues long. CDR3: CASSWEFYGYTF. CDR3 bases: TGTGCCAGCTCATGGGAGTTCTATGGCTACACCTTC.

The chain is built from TRBV5-1 and TRBJ2-7; no firm D call. Germline V lookup: CDR1 SGHRS, CDR2 YFSETQ. The CDR3 spans 14 residues. Trimming shortened V by 1 base and J by 3 bases, and 11 bases separated the two germline ends. CDR3 coding DNA: TGCGCCAGCAGCTTGCAGTTCAATGTCTACGAGCAGTACTTC. It specifies CASSLQFNVYEQYF.

The chain recombines TRBV27 with TRBJ1-1, with D possibly TRBD1 on 5 matching bases. Trimming removed 4 bases at V and 5 bases at J, with 17 bases between. The CDR3 runs to 15 residues. Germline lookup yields CDR1 MNHEY and CDR2 SMNVEV (reference sequence). Written as DNA, the CDR3 is TGTGCCAGCAGTTCCCTTCGCGCAGGGAGGACTGAAGCTTTCTTT. Translating gives CASSSLRAGRTEAFF.

Turning to this clone: One end of the junction is discordant with germline, which a read error may explain. This chain uses TRBV7-6 with TRBJ1-5; tentative D call: TRBD1 (5 bases). The CDR3 sequence is 13 residues long. Germline V gene sequence: CDR1 SGHVS, CDR2 FNYEAQ. Here the CDR3 reads CASSLQGNQPQHF. CDR3 in DNA: TGTGCCAGCAGCTTACAGGGCAACCAGCCCCAGCATTTT.

This clone appeared once. This rearrangement joins TRBV9 to TRBJ2-5; 9 bases match TRBD1. Germline V gene lookup returns CDR1 SGDLS and CDR2 YYNGEE. This CDR3 has 15 amino acids. The V segment lost 3 bases and the J segment 5 bases; nucleotides outside the gene matches: 8. CDR3 sequence reads: CASSAGTGLMETQYF. The CDR3 bases are TGTGCCAGCAGCGCCGGGACAGGGTTGATGGAGACCCAGTACTTC.

As DNA, the CDR3 is TGTGCCAGCATATTACAGGGTTTCTATGGCTACACCTTC. Protein product: CASILQGFYGYTF. The rearrangement links TRBV2 to TRBJ1-2, with a weak D call TRBD1 (6 bases). Trimming took 7 bases from V and 4 from J, leaving 13 bases between them. Per the germline V gene, CDR1 is SNHLY and CDR2 is FYNNEI. The length of the CDR3 is 13 residues.

The chain combines TRBV5-1 with TRBJ1-1; the match to TRBD1 covers 9 bases. The V gene end was trimmed by 4 bases and the J gene end by 4 bases; junction bases not matched to a gene: 14. CDR3 length: 17 residues. Germline CDR1 is SGHRS and CDR2 is YFSETQ. The CDR3 spells CASSLAGTGNFRTEAFF. In DNA form, the CDR3 reads TGCGCCAGCAGCCTCGCCGGGACAGGGAATTTTCGCACTGAAGCTTTCTTT.

The chain recombines TRBV6-5 with TRBJ1-6, with 9 bases fitting TRBD1. Germline CDR1 MNHEY, CDR2 SVGAGI. Losses at the gene ends were 6 bases for V and 7 bases for J; bases not matched to a gene: 7. The CDR3 runs 15 residues. The DNA of the CDR3 is TGTGCCAGCAGGGAGGGGACAGGGACAAATTCACCCCTCCACTTT. This encodes CASREGTGTNSPLHF.

J is TRBJ2-1 and V is TRBV7-3, with TRBD2 as a possible D gene (5 bases). CDR1 is SGHTA and CDR2 is FQGTGA in the germline V gene. V lost 2 bases to trimming and J lost 7 bases, with 12 bases between them. The CDR3 has 14 residues. The DNA for the CDR3 is TGTGCCAGCAGCTTATATCCGGGCGGGAATGAGCAGTTCTTC. Protein: CASSLYPGGNEQFF.

The chain's CDR3 is CASSETGPSYGYTF. The DNA for the CDR3 is TGTGCCAGCAGTGAGACAGGGCCTTCCTATGGCTACACCTTC. The J gene is TRBJ1-2, the V gene TRBV2; 7 nucleotides agree with TRBD1. Germline trimming cut 3 bases from V and 4 bases from J; bases unmatched to any gene: 5. This CDR3 has 14 amino acids. The germline gives CDR1 SNHLY, CDR2 FYNNEI.

The rearrangement joins TRBV18 to TRBJ1-3; D may be TRBD1 (5 bases). The CDR3 length is 17 residues. The V end was cut by 0 bases, the J end by 1 base, with 13 bases between. Germline V gives CDR1 KGHSH, CDR2 LQKENI. CDR3 bases: TGTGCCAGCTCACCACCAGCAACCAAGGGGTCTGGAAACACCATATATTTT. This sequence encodes CASSPPATKGSGNTIYF.

The chain carries TRBV7-2 and TRBJ2-3; 10 positions match TRBD1. Per germline, CDR1 SGHTA and CDR2 FQGNSA. CDR3 length equals 15 residues. The V gene end was trimmed by 2 bases and the J gene end by 10 bases; junction bases not matched to a gene: 9. CDR3 amino acids: CASSLKTGGEIPQYF. The CDR3 region has the DNA TGTGCCAGCAGCTTAAAGACAGGGGGCGAAATTCCGCAGTATTTT.

The V gene is TRBV5-1, the J gene TRBJ1-2, with TRBD1 identical over 7 bases. The CDR3 length is 15 residues. Germline V gene sequence: CDR1 SGHRS, CDR2 YFSETQ. The V segment lost 4 bases and the J segment 3 bases; nucleotides outside the gene matches: 9. The CDR3 nucleotides are TGCGCCAGCAGCGCGACACAGGGGACCTACTATGGCTACACCTTC. Translation gives CASSATQGTYYGYTF.

The J gene is TRBJ2-3, the V gene TRBV7-3; D remains unclear. V was trimmed by 4 bases and J by 1 base, leaving 9 bases between them. This CDR3 is built from 14 residues. Germline assignment: CDR1 SGHTA and CDR2 FQGTGA. This chain's CDR3 is CASSSGSGTDTQYF. The CDR3 nucleotides are TGTGCCAGCAGCTCCGGGTCGGGCACAGATACGCAGTATTTT.

This rearrangement joins TRBV5-5 to TRBJ1-2; D unresolved. CDR1 and CDR2 from the germline V gene are SGHKS and YYEKEE (reference sequence). CDR3 length: 16 amino acids. Trimming shortened V by 0 bases and J by 3 bases, and 15 bases separated the two germline ends. CDR3 nucleotide sequence: TGTGCCAGCAGCTTGGGGGCGGGCTCGGCCCACTATGGCTACACCTTC. Its translation is CASSLGAGSAHYGYTF. Together with reference TRBV5-5 and TRBJ1-2, the CDR3 gives the full variable domain: DAGVTQSPTHLIKTRGQQVTLRCSPISGHKSVSWYQQVLGQGPQFIFQYYEKEERGRGNFPDRFSARQFPNYSSELNVNALLLGDSALYLCASSLGAGSAHYGYTFGSGTRLTVV.

V usage is TRBV29-1 and J usage is TRBJ1-3; no reliable D call. Germline V gene lookup returns CDR1 SQVTM and CDR2 ANQGSEA. With 3 bases removed from V and 3 bases from J, the gap between germline ends came to 9 bases. This CDR3 spans 13 amino acids. The CDR3 region is CSVDGDFGNTIYF. The CDR3 DNA reads TGCAGCGTTGATGGCGACTTTGGAAACACCATATATTTT.